The entry that follows covers one TCR beta chain sequence. Germline loops: CDR1 SQVTM, CDR2 ANQGSEA. The CDR3 runs to 14 residues. V lost 7 bases to trimming and J lost 3 bases; unmatched junction nucleotides: 4. Generated by immunoSEQ multiplex PCR, the TCRdb table keeps only in-frame clones and is missing some. Among more than 250,000 clones, almost 85% were seen once, and the ten largest hold 4.5% to 5.5%. This sample is part of a study of blood T cell repertoires in COVID-19. The V gene is TRBV29-1, the J gene TRBJ2-2; 11 bases map to TRBD1. The source of this sequence is a man aged 45 to 65 with active or convalescent COVID-19. Input material: peripheral blood. CDR3 DNA sequence: TGCAGCGCGGGACAGGGGGGACACACCGGGGAGCTGTTTTTT. Amino acid sequence: CSAGQGGHTGELFF.